This T cell receptor (beta chain) came from a study of blood T cell repertoires in COVID-19. Original analysis: Amplification of reference gene primers provided the estimated nucleated cell counts. Only in-frame clones appear in the TCRdb table, and some are missing; sequencing was by immunoSEQ multiplex PCR. V and J calls and clone size come straight from that table; D and trimming were deduced from the DNA. The sample holds approximately 500,000 clones, roughly 90% seen once. Germline V gene lookup returns CDR1 LNHDA and CDR2 SQIVND (reference sequence). This CDR3 is built from 14 residues. V lost 3 bases, J lost 0 bases, and 9 bases lay in between. Of note for this clone: The same CDR3 can be traced to other DNA sequences in this sample.

Recruitment covered over 20 US areas and drew participants whose ages spanned about 18 to 90 years. Clinical history as reported by participants underpinned cohort assignment. This receptor was obtained from a woman between 40 and 55 years old who had recovered from COVID-19. The sample was PBMCs or T cells enriched from blood (not recorded which). The chain has TRBV19 and TRBJ2-7; D perhaps matches TRBD2 (5 bases). CDR3 coding DNA: TGTGCCAGTAGTATTGTGGGGAGCTCCTACGAGCAGTACTTC. Its protein product is CASSIVGSSYEQYF.